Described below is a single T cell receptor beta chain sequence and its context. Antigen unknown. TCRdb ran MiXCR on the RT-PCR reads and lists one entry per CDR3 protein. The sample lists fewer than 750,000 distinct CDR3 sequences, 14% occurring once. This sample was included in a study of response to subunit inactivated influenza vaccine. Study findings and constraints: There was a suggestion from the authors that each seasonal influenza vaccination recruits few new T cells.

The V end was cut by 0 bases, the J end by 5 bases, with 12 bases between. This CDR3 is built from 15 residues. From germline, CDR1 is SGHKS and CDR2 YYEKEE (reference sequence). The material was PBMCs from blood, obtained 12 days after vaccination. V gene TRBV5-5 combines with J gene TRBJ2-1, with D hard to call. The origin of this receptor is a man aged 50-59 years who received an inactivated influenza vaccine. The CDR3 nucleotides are TGTGCCAGCAGCTTGGTCCCCACCCAACACAATGAGCAGTTCTTC. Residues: CASSLVPTQHNEQFF.